The next 18 T cell receptor beta chains were all read from a single sample in a study of vaccination and CD4 T cells after COVID-19. No antigen has been assigned to these receptors. Once obtained from cultured CD4+ T cells, the DNA was sequenced using the Oncomine TCR Beta short-read assay. One entry per CDR3 protein, called by TCRdb with MiXCR from the PCR reads. The sample carries over 25,000 distinct CDR3 sequences, about 66% recorded once. Treatment indicated: approximately nine-day PBMC culture with coronavirus spike peptide pools or control peptides (ViraFEST assay). The input for sequencing was CD4+ T cells from blood, cultured in vitro, taken after SARS-CoV-2 vaccination. All receptors come from a human donor who received a COVID-19 vaccine.

The chain combines TRBV30 with TRBJ2-7, with D tentatively TRBD1 (6 bases). Germline V gene lookup returns CDR1 GTSNPN and CDR2 SVGIG (reference sequence). The CDR3 consists of 13 residues. V was shortened by 3 bases and J by 2 bases, with 11 bases between the two germline ends. The CDR3 nucleotides are TGTGCCTGGAGGAAACAGGGAGCCTACGAGCAGTACTTC. Encoded protein: CAWRKQGAYEQYF.

This chain connects TRBV28 to TRBJ1-2; 7 bases map to TRBD1. Per the germline V gene, CDR1 is MDHEN and CDR2 is SYDVKM. V gave up 7 bases and J gave up 4 bases; unmatched junction bases: 3. The length of the CDR3 is 12 residues. CDR3 nucleotides: TGTGCCAGCACGACAGGGAGCTATGGCTACACCTTC. Protein product: CASTTGSYGYTF.

The chain uses TRBV20-1 and TRBJ2-5; D ambiguous. The CDR3 consists of 14 residues. Trimming removed 0 bases at V and 2 bases at J, with 10 bases between. CDR1 and CDR2 (germline): DFQATT, SNEGSKA (reference sequence). As DNA, the CDR3 is TGCAGTGCTAGAGATATCCTAGAACAAGAGACCCAGTACTTC. It is translated as CSARDILEQETQYF.

The J gene is TRBJ1-1, the V gene TRBV19; D possibly corresponds to TRBD1 (6 bases). V lost 5 bases and J 3 bases, leaving 13 bases between the germline ends. The germline V gene has CDR1 LNHDA and CDR2 SQIVND (reference sequence). The CDR3 sequence is 14 residues long. The CDR3 nucleotides are TGTGCCAGTAGTCCCCCCGGGGGCGACACTGAAGCTTTCTTT. It specifies CASSPPGGDTEAFF.

V usage is TRBV6-1 and J usage is TRBJ2-5; TRBD2 aligns across 12 bases. The J segment lost 1 base and the V segment lost 6 bases, leaving 9 bases of the junction unmatched. The CDR3 totals 17 residues. The germline V gene encodes CDR1 MNHNS and CDR2 SASEGT. This CDR3 reads CASSSTSGGPRQETQYF. CDR3 DNA: TGTGCCAGCAGCTCAACTAGCGGGGGGCCCCGCCAAGAGACCCAGTACTTC.

The CDR3 DNA is TGTGCCAGTAGTATTCCGGGACCCCAATACGAGCAGTACTTC. Residues: CASSIPGPQYEQYF. This chain uses TRBV19 with TRBJ2-7; D possibly uses TRBD1 or TRBD2 (5 bases each). The CDR3 is made up of 14 amino acids. V dropped 3 bases and J dropped 4 bases, with 13 bases sitting between them. Germline CDR1 is LNHDA and CDR2 is SQIVND (reference sequence).

V usage is TRBV5-4 and J usage is TRBJ2-1; TRBD2 matches 11 bases. The germline V gene encodes CDR1 SGHNT and CDR2 YYREEE (reference sequence). This CDR3 spans 17 amino acids. With 4 bases clipped from V and 10 bases from J, the junction kept 16 bases outside the gene matches. CDR3 sequence (DNA): TGTGCCAGCAGCCTAGATAGCGGGGGGGCCTCCCCGACCGAGCAGTTCTTC. Protein: CASSLDSGGASPTEQFF.

This clonotype appeared a single time. The CDR3 DNA reads TGTGCCAGCAGCTTTACCCCAGGGACAGGGTTCCGCACAGATACGCAGTATTTT. Translation gives CASSFTPGTGFRTDTQYF. This rearrangement joins TRBV11-1 to TRBJ2-3; 9 bases align to TRBD1. The CDR3 is made up of 18 amino acids. Germline V lookup: CDR1 SGHAT, CDR2 FQDESV (reference sequence). J gave up 1 base and V 3 bases, and 11 bases lay outside the gene matches.

A single count supports this clonotype. J is TRBJ1-6 and V is TRBV30; tentatively, D is TRBD1 (6 bases). V lost 3 bases to trimming and J lost 7 bases, with 10 bases between them. This CDR3 is built from 13 residues. Germline V lookup: CDR1 GTSNPN, CDR2 SVGIG (reference sequence). As DNA, the CDR3 is TGTGCCTGGAGCGGAGGGACAAATTCACCCCTCCACTTT. Encoded protein: CAWSGGTNSPLHF.

The V call is TRBV5-5, the J call TRBJ2-2; D ambiguous. CDR3 length equals 14 residues. The V end lost 2 bases, the J end lost 8 bases, and 13 bases lay between the germline ends. The V gene's germline CDR1 is SGHKS and CDR2 YYEKEE (reference sequence). CDR3 DNA: TGTGCCAGCAGCTTAAGTGGAAGTCTGGGGGAGCTGTTTTTT. Protein product: CASSLSGSLGELFF.

The genes are TRBV20-1 and TRBJ2-3; possible D gene TRBD2, 6 bases. The CDR3 runs to 15 residues. V was trimmed by 3 bases and J by 1 base, leaving 14 bases between them. Per germline, CDR1 DFQATT and CDR2 SNEGSKA (reference sequence). For the CDR3, the DNA is TGCAGTGCTAGTTCAACGGCGGGACGCACAGATACGCAGTATTTT. It translates to CSASSTAGRTDTQYF.

A few counts support this clonotype. The genes are TRBV20-1 and TRBJ1-6; D not certain. This CDR3 is 15 amino acids long. CDR1 is DFQATT and CDR2 is SNEGSKA in the germline V gene (reference sequence). The V gene lost 0 bases and the J gene lost 8 bases, with 14 bases spanning the gap. The CDR3 bases are TGCAGTGCTAGAGATCGATTTTTGTCGTATTCACCCCTCCACTTT. It is translated as CSARDRFLSYSPLHF.

This clonotype was observed a handful of times. This chain uses TRBV2 with TRBJ1-2; D is unresolved. Trimming cost V 2 bases and J 13 bases, with 14 bases left between them. CDR1 is SNHLY and CDR2 is FYNNEI in the germline V gene. CDR3 size: 12 residues. The CDR3 loop reads CASSESAISTTF. CDR3 nucleotides: TGTGCCAGCAGTGAATCTGCCATATCGACCACCTTC.

This CDR3 is CASSYSEAGSGNTIYF. Written as DNA, the CDR3 is TGTGCCAGCAGTTACTCGGAGGCAGGGTCTGGAAACACCATATATTTT. This chain uses TRBV6-5 with TRBJ1-3; a possible D gene is TRBD1 (5 bases). In germline, CDR1 is MNHEY, CDR2 SVGAGI. CDR3 length equals 16 residues. The ends were cut back, 0 bases at V and 1 base at J, with 10 bases in the middle.

This clonotype was seen once. V is TRBV5-1 and J is TRBJ1-1; D may be TRBD1 (6 bases). This CDR3 is built from 17 residues. V gave up 1 base and J gave up 0 bases, with 16 bases separating them. Germline loops: CDR1 SGHRS, CDR2 YFSETQ. CDR3 residues: CASSLLVGGAVNTEAFF. The CDR3 coding sequence is TGCGCCAGCAGCTTGTTGGTGGGGGGGGCCGTGAACACTGAAGCTTTCTTT.

This clonotype showed up just a few times. CDR3 loop: CASSLTGGGSDTQYF. In nucleotides, the CDR3 is TGTGCCAGCAGTCTGACAGGGGGGGGTTCAGATACGCAGTATTTT. V usage is TRBV6-1 and J usage is TRBJ2-3; 9 nucleotides align to TRBD1. This CDR3 spans 15 amino acids. The J segment lost 4 bases and the V segment lost 5 bases, leaving 7 bases of the junction unmatched. Germline V CDR1 and CDR2: MNHNS, SASEGT.

V usage is TRBV11-2 and J usage is TRBJ2-5; TRBD2 agrees at 8 bases. The CDR3 extends over 20 amino acids. Trimming cost V 1 base and J 4 bases; bases outside gene matches: 20. The germline gives CDR1 SGHAT, CDR2 FQNNGV. The CDR3, as DNA: TGTGCCAGCAGCTTAGGCCGGGGGGGGGCGTATCTCTCCAGGCGAGAGACCCAGTACTTC. Translating it yields CASSLGRGGAYLSRRETQYF.

The V gene is TRBV12-3 or TRBV12-4, the J gene TRBJ1-6; TRBD1 might be the D (5 bases). With 5 bases removed from V and 9 bases from J, the gap between germline ends came to 8 bases. The CDR3 length is 12 residues. The CDR3 DNA sequence: TGTGCCAGCAGTCCGGACACTTCACCCCTCCACTTT. This sequence encodes CASSPDTSPLHF.